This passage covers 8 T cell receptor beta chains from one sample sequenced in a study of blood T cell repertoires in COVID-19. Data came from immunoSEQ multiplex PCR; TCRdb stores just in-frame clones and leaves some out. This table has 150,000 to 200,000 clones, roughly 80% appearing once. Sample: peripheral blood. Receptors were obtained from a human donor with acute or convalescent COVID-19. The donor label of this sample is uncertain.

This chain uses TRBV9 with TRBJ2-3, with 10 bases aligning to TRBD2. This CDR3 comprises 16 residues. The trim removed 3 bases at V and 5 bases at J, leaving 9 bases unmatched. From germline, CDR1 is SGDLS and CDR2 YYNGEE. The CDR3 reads CASSAQAGGGVDTQYF. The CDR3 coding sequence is TGTGCCAGCAGCGCTCAAGCGGGAGGGGGAGTAGATACGCAGTATTTT. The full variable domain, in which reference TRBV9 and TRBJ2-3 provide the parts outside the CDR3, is DSGVTQTPKHLITATGQRVTLRCSPRSGDLSVYWYQQSLDQGLQFLIQYYNGEERAKGNILERFSAQQFPDLHSELNLSSLELGDSALYFCASSAQAGGGVDTQYFGPGTRLTVL.

This CDR3 reads CASSHLAVTVIRTQYF. CDR3 DNA: TGTGCCAGCAGCCATTTAGCGGTTACGGTAATAAGGACCCAGTACTTC. V is TRBV3-1 (or the pseudogene TRBV3-2) and J is TRBJ2-5, with D perhaps TRBD2 (6 bases). The V gene's germline CDR1 is LGHDT and CDR2 YNNKEL (reference sequence). Trimming left V 3 bases short and J 7 bases short, with 21 bases between. The CDR3 is 16 residues long.

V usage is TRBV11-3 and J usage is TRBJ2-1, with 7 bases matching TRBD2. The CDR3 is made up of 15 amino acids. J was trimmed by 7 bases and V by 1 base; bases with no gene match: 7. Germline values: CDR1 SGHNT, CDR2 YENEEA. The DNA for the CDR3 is TGTGCCAGCAGCTTAGCCGCCGGGACTAAGAATGAGCAGTTCTTC. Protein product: CASSLAAGTKNEQFF.

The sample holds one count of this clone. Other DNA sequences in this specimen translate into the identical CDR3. The CDR3 DNA is TGTGCCAGTAGTCTGACAGGGGGCAGAGACACTGAAGCTTTCTTT. It specifies CASSLTGGRDTEAFF. This chain joins TRBV19 and TRBJ1-1; 10 bases line up with TRBD1. The V and J ends lost 5 bases and 3 bases, in that order; junction bases with no gene match: 6. The CDR3 contains 15 residues. The germline CDR1 and CDR2 sequences are LNHDA and SQIVND (reference sequence).

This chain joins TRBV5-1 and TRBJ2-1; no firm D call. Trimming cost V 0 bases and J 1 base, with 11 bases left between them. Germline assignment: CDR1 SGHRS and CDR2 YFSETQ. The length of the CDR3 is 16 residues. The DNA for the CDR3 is TGCGCCAGCAGCTTGGCCCCAAGGAGTTCCTACAATGAGCAGTTCTTC. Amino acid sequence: CASSLAPRSSYNEQFF.

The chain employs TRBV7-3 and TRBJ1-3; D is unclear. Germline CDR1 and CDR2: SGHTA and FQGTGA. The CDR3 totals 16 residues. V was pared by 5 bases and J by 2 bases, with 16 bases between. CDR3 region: CASSLQGGLPGNTIYF. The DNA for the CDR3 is TGTGCCAGCAGCCTCCAAGGAGGCCTTCCTGGAAACACCATATATTTT.

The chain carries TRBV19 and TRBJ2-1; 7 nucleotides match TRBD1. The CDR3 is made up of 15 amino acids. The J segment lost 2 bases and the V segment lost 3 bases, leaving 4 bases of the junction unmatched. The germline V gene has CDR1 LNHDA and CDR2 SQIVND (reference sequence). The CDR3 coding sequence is TGTGCCAGTAGTATCCGACAGGGCCCCTACAATGAGCAGTTCTTC. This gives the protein CASSIRQGPYNEQFF.

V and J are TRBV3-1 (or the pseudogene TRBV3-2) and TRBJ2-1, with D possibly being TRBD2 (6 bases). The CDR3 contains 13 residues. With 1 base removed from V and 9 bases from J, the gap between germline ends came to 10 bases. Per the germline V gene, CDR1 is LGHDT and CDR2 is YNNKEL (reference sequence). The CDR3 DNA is TGTGCCAGCAGCCAAGGGAGGGCTGGTGAGCAGTTCTTC. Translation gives CASSQGRAGEQFF.